This TCR beta chain comes out of a study of follicular helper T cells after annual influenza vaccination. V dropped 6 bases and J dropped 4 bases, with 9 bases sitting between them. Germline V gene sequence: CDR1 MNHEY, CDR2 SVGAGI. The CDR3 runs to 12 residues. The time point was: 2014-2015 season, pre-vaccination. Vaccine contraindications, substance abuse, HIV/AIDS, active malignancy and active illness excluded donors. The data were produced by immunoSEQ multiplex PCR, yet TCRdb's version contains in-frame clones alone and is incomplete. The repertoire holds roughly 8,300 clones, with roughly 80% as singletons.

This sequence joins TRBV6-5 and TRBJ1-1; the D gene is possibly TRBD1 (5 bases). The sample in question was CXCR5+ CD38- circulating T follicular helper cells from blood, obtained on the day of influenza vaccination. Sample subset: circulating Tfh, non-naive CD4+CXCR5+PD-1+ (ICOS+CD38+ or ICOS-CD38-). The receptor was derived from an adult who received the influenza vaccine. DNA for the CDR3: TGTGCCAGCAGGGGGCAGGCCACTGAAGCTTTCTTT. Translated: CASRGQATEAFF.